Presented here are 17 T cell receptor beta chains from one specimen sequenced in a study of beta chain features in type 1 diabetes. Study-wide points: A moderate, significant TCRB CDR3 shortening appeared in type 1 diabetes across four CD4+ subsets.

Which antigens these TCRs recognize remains unknown. All of the isolated RNA was reverse transcribed, so expressed TCRB transcripts were sequenced. Profiling relied on immunoSEQ multiplex PCR, and the TCRdb table lists in-frame clones only, not all of them. The repertoire consists of 52,000 or so clones, with 40% to 65% occurring once and the leading ten covering 2.6%. What was sequenced was Tregs from blood. These receptors were taken from a woman between 40 and 55 years old with type 1 diabetes.

CDR3 residues: CASSSRTSGARNEQFF. The CDR3 nucleotides are TGTGCCAGCAGCTCCCGGACTAGCGGAGCCCGGAATGAGCAGTTCTTC. V usage is TRBV7-3 and J usage is TRBJ2-1, with 10 positions matching TRBD2. The CDR3 loop spans 16 amino acids. The trim removed 4 bases at V and 7 bases at J, leaving 10 bases unmatched. Germline lookup yields CDR1 SGHTA and CDR2 FQGTGA.

The chain carries TRBV4-2 and TRBJ2-7; perhaps TRBD2 as D (7 bases). Deletions cut 5 bases from V and 10 bases from J, with 15 bases between. Germline CDR1 reads LGHNA; CDR2 reads YNFKEQ. The CDR3 is made up of 12 amino acids. The CDR3 reads CASSLGGAEQYF. The CDR3 bases are TGTGCCAGCAGCTTAGGGGGGGCTGAACAGTACTTC.

This clone was counted a few times. This chain uses TRBV7-9 with TRBJ2-5; 9 nucleotides agree with TRBD1. The CDR3 spans 13 residues. V was clipped by 6 bases and J by 3 bases; unmatched bases: 2. Per germline, CDR1 SEHNR and CDR2 FQNEAQ (reference sequence). CDR3 nucleotides: TGTGCCAGCAGGACAGGGGGAAAAGAGACCCAGTACTTC. Translated, it gives CASRTGGKETQYF.

This clone was counted a single time. The rearrangement uses TRBV4-3 and TRBJ1-2, with 9 bases fitting TRBD1. The CDR3 runs to 16 residues. V was pared by 5 bases and J by 6 bases, with 13 bases of the junction left unmatched. From germline, CDR1 is LGHNA and CDR2 YSLEER. As DNA, the CDR3 is TGCGCCAGCAGCTCCTCTAACCCGACAGGGGGTCATGGCTACACCTTC. Translated: CASSSSNPTGGHGYTF.

J is TRBJ1-1 and V is TRBV5-1, with a possible D match to TRBD1 (5 bases). CDR1 is SGHRS, CDR2 YFSETQ, per germline. V was shortened by 2 bases and J by 4 bases, with 12 bases between the two germline ends. The CDR3 has 14 amino acids. CDR3 amino acids: CASSLQASGTEAFF. The CDR3 DNA reads as TGCGCCAGCAGCTTACAGGCTTCGGGCACTGAAGCTTTCTTT.

J is TRBJ2-7 and V is TRBV28; TRBD2 is a possible D gene (5 bases). CDR1 is MDHEN, CDR2 SYDVKM, per germline. V lost 8 bases, J lost 2 bases, and 13 bases lay in between. The CDR3 loop spans 13 amino acids. The CDR3 here is CASRPGLAYEQYF. CDR3 DNA sequence: TGTGCCAGCCGCCCAGGACTTGCCTACGAGCAGTACTTC.

In this sample, this clone turned up a few times. The V call is TRBV9, the J call TRBJ1-1, with 9 bases matching TRBD1. V shed 4 bases and J 5 bases; nucleotides not matched to a gene: 3. CDR3 length: 13 amino acids. Germline V gives CDR1 SGDLS, CDR2 YYNGEE. DNA of the CDR3: TGTGCCAGCAGCCGACAGGGGGAAACTGAAGCTTTCTTT. This translates into CASSRQGETEAFF. The entire variable domain, with the rest obtained from reference TRBV9 and TRBJ1-1, is as follows: DSGVTQTPKHLITATGQRVTLRCSPRSGDLSVYWYQQSLDQGLQFLIQYYNGEERAKGNILERFSAQQFPDLHSELNLSSLELGDSALYFCASSRQGETEAFFGQGTRLTVV.

This clone has more than one count but fewer than ten. The J gene is TRBJ2-2, the V gene TRBV29-1; TRBD1 aligns across 8 bases. Germline V gene sequence: CDR1 SQVTM, CDR2 ANQGSEA. The CDR3 has 15 amino acids. The V and J ends lost 0 bases and 6 bases, in that order; junction bases with no gene match: 6. The chain's CDR3 is CSVEDLRGQPGELFF. DNA for the CDR3: TGCAGCGTTGAAGATCTCAGGGGGCAGCCCGGGGAGCTGTTTTTT.

This clone appeared a few times. The chain couples TRBV13 to TRBJ1-2; the D gene is possibly TRBD1 (6 bases). The germline V gene has CDR1 PRHDT and CDR2 FYEKMQ (reference sequence). The CDR3 runs 12 residues. The V end lost 2 bases, the J end lost 7 bases, and 8 bases lay between the germline ends. The CDR3 spells CASSLNRVGYTF. The CDR3 DNA reads as TGTGCCAGCAGCTTAAACAGGGTTGGCTACACCTTC.

J is TRBJ1-5 and V is TRBV19, with 8 bases matching TRBD1. The germline V gene encodes CDR1 LNHDA and CDR2 SQIVND (reference sequence). The CDR3 is made up of 15 amino acids. Unmatched junction bases numbered 15, after V lost 6 bases and J lost 11 bases. The CDR3 here is CASRAAGTGEQAQHF. DNA for the CDR3: TGTGCCAGTAGAGCCGCCGGGACAGGTGAACAGGCCCAGCATTTT.

The V gene is TRBV7-8, the J gene TRBJ2-7; 9 bases line up with TRBD2. Germline CDR1 and CDR2: SGHVS and FQNEAQ. The CDR3 loop spans 15 amino acids. The J segment lost 3 bases and the V segment lost 4 bases, leaving 7 bases of the junction unmatched. This chain's CDR3 is CASSYRAGGGYEQYF. DNA of the CDR3: TGTGCCAGCAGCTATCGCGCGGGGGGGGGCTACGAGCAGTACTTC.

This sequence joins TRBV29-1 and TRBJ1-1; no definite D call. The CDR3 sequence is 11 residues long. V was pared by 4 bases and J by 6 bases, with 9 bases between. Germline V lookup: CDR1 SQVTM, CDR2 ANQGSEA. The CDR3: CSVGRFAEAFF. In DNA, the CDR3 is TGCAGCGTTGGGAGATTCGCTGAAGCTTTCTTT.

The chain uses TRBV27 and TRBJ2-7; the D gene is possibly TRBD2 (6 bases). The CDR3 runs to 15 residues. Germline V gene lookup returns CDR1 MNHEY and CDR2 SMNVEV (reference sequence). Trimming shortened V by 1 base and J by 1 base, and 11 bases separated the two germline ends. The CDR3 reads CASSLLPSASYEQYF. CDR3 nucleotides: TGTGCCAGCAGTTTATTACCTAGCGCGTCCTACGAGCAGTACTTC.

Concerning this clone: At one end, the junction sequence differs from germline, possibly due to a read error. In the same sample, other DNA sequences code for this CDR3. The chain is built from TRBV9 and TRBJ2-5; TRBD1 matches at 8 bases. The CDR3 spans 15 residues. Germline loops: CDR1 SGDLS, CDR2 YYNGEE. This CDR3 is CASSPTTGAQGTQYF. CDR3 in DNA: TGCGCCAGCTCCCCCACGACAGGGGCCCAGGGGACCCAGTACTTC.

V usage is TRBV27 and J usage is TRBJ1-2, with 7 bases aligning to TRBD1. CDR3 size: 13 residues. Germline V lookup: CDR1 MNHEY, CDR2 SMNVEV (reference sequence). Trimming took 5 bases from V and 2 from J; bases not matched to a gene: 2. Written as DNA, the CDR3 is TGTGCCAGCAGTCGGGGACAGAACTATGGCTACACCTTC. This codes for CASSRGQNYGYTF.

This clone was picked up a small number of times. The chain links TRBV10-3 to TRBJ2-7; D may be TRBD2 (8 bases). The germline V gene encodes CDR1 ENHRY and CDR2 SYGVKD. This CDR3 region has 16 residues. The germline V and J ends were trimmed by 6 bases and 2 bases, with 20 bases remaining between them. CDR3 amino acids: CAIRPGLGGFPYEQYF. CDR3 nucleotides: TGTGCCATCAGGCCGGGACTAGGGGGCTTTCCCTACGAGCAGTACTTC.

The chain recombines TRBV4-1 with TRBJ2-1, with 8 bases identical to TRBD2. The ends lost 0 bases at V and 9 bases at J; junction bases unmatched: 7. The CDR3 covers 15 residues. Germline loops: CDR1 MGHRA, CDR2 YSYEKL. CDR3 region: CASSQDQGLGGEQFF. The CDR3 bases are TGCGCCAGCAGCCAAGATCAGGGACTAGGGGGTGAGCAGTTCTTC.